This T cell receptor (beta chain) emerged from a study of OX40 agonist ivuxolimab in advanced cancers. The V gene's germline CDR1 is SGHKS and CDR2 YYEKEE (reference sequence). The CDR3 loop spans 16 amino acids. Trimming at V came to 0 bases and at J to 6 bases, leaving 9 bases not matched to a gene. Here immunoSEQ multiplex PCR was the method, and the copy in TCRdb shows in-frame clones only, minus some. This sample yields fewer than 45,000 clones, of which around 92% are seen a single time; about 16% belongs to the top ten. The genes are TRBV5-5 and TRBJ2-1, with TRBD1 matching 7 bases. The starting material was CD4+ or CD8+ T cells sorted from blood, obtained in a trial of the OX40 agonist ivuxolimab. This sequence originates from an adult with an advanced solid tumor such as melanoma, head and neck, liver or kidney cancer. The CDR3 DNA reads as TGTGCCAGCAGCTTGGGGGACAGTAGGGTTACCAATGAGCAGTTCTTC. It specifies CASSLGDSRVTNEQFF.